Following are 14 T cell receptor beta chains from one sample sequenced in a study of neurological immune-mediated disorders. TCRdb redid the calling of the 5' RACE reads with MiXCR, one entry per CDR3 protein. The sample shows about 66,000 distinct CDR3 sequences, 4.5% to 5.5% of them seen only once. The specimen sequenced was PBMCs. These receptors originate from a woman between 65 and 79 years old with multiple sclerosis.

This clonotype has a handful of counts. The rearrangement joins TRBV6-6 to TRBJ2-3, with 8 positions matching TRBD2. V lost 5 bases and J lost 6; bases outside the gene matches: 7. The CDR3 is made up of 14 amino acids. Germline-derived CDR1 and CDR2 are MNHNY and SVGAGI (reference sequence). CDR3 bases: TGTGCCAGCAGTGGACTAGCCCGGTTGGATACGCAGTATTTT. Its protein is CASSGLARLDTQYF.

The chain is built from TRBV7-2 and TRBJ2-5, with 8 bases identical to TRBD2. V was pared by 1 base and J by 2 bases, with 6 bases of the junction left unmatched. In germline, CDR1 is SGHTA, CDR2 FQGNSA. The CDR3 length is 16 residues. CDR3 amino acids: CASSLGVAGPQETQYF. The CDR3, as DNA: TGTGCCAGCAGCTTAGGAGTAGCGGGACCGCAAGAGACCCAGTACTTC.

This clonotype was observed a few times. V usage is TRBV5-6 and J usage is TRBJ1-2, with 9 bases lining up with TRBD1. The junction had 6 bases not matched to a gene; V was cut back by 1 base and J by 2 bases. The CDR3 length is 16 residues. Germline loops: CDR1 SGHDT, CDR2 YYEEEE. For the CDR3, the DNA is TGTGCCAGCAGCTTGTCCGGGACAGGGTGGAACTATGGCTACACCTTC. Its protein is CASSLSGTGWNYGYTF.

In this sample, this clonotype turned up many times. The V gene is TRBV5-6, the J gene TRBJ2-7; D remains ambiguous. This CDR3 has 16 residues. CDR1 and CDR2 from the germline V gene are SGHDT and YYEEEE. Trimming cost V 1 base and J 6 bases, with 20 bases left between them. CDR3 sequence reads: CASSLSGAVPSSEQYF. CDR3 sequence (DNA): TGTGCCAGCAGCTTGTCAGGTGCGGTCCCCTCATCCGAGCAGTACTTC.

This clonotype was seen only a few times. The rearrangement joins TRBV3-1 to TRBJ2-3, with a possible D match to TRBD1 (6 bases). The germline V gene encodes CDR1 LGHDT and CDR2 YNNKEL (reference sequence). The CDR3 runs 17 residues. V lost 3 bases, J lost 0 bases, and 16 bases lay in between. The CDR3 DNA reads TGTGCCAGCAGCCACGACCTCCCCAGGGGAAGCACAGATACGCAGTATTTT. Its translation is CASSHDLPRGSTDTQYF.

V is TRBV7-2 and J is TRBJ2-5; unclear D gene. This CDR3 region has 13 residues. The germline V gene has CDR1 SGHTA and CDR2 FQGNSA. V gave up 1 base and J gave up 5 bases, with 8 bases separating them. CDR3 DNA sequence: TGTGCCAGCAGCTTAGTCGCGTACGAGACCCAGTACTTC. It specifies CASSLVAYETQYF.

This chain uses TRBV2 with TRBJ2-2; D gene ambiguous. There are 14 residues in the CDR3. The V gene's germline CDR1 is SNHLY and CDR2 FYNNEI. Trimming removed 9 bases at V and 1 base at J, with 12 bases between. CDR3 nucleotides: TGTGCCAGTACCGTGACTTGGAACACCGGGGAGCTGTTTTTT. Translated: CASTVTWNTGELFF.

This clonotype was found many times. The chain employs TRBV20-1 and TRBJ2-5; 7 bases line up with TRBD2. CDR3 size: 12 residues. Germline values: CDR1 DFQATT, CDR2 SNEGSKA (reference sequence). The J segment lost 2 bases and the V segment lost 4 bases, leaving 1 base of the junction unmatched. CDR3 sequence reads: CSAKLAQETQYF. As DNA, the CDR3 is TGCAGTGCTAAACTAGCGCAAGAGACCCAGTACTTC.

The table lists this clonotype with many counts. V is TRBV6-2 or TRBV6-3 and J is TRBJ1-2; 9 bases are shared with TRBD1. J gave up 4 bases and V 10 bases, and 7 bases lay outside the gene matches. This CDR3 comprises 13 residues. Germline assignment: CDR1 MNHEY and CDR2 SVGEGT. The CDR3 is CATGDREIYGYTF. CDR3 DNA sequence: TGTGCCACGGGGGACAGGGAGATCTATGGCTACACCTTC.

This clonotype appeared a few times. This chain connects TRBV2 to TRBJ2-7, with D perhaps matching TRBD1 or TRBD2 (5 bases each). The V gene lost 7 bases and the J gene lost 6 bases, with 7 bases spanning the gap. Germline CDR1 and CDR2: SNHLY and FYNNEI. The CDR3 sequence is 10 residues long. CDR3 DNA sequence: TGTGCCAGCATGAGGGGCGAGCAGTACTTC. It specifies CASMRGEQYF.

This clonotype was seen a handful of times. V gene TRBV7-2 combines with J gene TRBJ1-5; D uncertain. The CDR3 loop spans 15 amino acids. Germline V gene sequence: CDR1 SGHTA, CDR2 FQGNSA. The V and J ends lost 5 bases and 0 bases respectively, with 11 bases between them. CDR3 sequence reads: CASSIQTYSNQPQHF. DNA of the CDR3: TGTGCCAGCAGCATACAGACATATAGCAATCAGCCCCAGCATTTT.

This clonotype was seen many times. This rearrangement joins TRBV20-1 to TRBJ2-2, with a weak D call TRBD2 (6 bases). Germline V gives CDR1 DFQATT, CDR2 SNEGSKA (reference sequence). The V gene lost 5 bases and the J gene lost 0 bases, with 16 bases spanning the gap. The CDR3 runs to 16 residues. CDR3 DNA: TGCAGTGCTCGAACTCCGGGACTGTCGAACACCGGGGAGCTGTTTTTT. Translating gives CSARTPGLSNTGELFF.

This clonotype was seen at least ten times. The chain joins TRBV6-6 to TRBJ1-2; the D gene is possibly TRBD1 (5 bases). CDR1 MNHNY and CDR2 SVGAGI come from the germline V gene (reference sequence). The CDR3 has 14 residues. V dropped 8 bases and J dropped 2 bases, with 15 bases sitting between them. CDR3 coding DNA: TGTGCCAGCTTAGCAGGGATGGAGAACTATGGCTACACCTTC. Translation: CASLAGMENYGYTF.

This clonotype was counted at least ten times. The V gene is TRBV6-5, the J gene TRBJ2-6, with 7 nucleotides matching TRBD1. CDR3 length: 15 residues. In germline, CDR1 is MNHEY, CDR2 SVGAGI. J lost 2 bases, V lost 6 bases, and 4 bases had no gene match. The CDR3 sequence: CASRPQGAGANVLTF. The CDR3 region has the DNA TGTGCCAGCAGGCCCCAGGGGGCTGGGGCCAACGTCCTGACTTTC.